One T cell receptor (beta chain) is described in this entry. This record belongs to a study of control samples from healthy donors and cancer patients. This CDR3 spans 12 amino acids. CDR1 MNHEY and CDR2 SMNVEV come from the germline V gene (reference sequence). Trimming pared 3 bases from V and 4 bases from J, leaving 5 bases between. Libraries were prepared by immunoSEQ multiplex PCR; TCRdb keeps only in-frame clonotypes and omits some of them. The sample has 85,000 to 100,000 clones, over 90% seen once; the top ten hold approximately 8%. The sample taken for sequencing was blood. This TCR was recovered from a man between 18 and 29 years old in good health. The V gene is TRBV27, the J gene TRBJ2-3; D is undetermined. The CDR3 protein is CASSFSPDTQYF. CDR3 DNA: TGTGCCAGCAGTTTCAGCCCAGATACGCAGTATTTT.